This is a list of T cell receptor beta chains from one sample in a study of shared clonotypes between healthy human individuals. The assay was immunoSEQ multiplex PCR, and TCRdb's table has in-frame clones only and misses some. The sample records approximately 500,000 clones, around 73% being singletons. Input material: PBMCs. Receptors were obtained from a woman aged 40 to 50 in good health. Some clones in this sample may be carry-over from other donors' samples. CDR3s include the opening cysteine and the closing phenylalanine or tryptophan. The D gene is left open where the match is weak. Rows give clone size only sometimes, using once, few, many, or a class for an expanded clone.

TRBV6-4	TRBJ2-1	-	TRBD2	CASKVTSAAYNEQFF	TGTGCCAGCAAGGTCACTAGCGCTGCCTACAATGAGCAGTTCTTC
TRBV28	TRBJ1-5	few	-	CASSLSGGNQPQHF	TGTGCCAGCAGTTTGAGCGGAGGCAATCAGCCCCAGCATTTT
TRBV28	TRBJ1-1	-	TRBD1	CASSGQGPVNTEAFF	TGTGCCAGCAGCGGACAGGGGCCCGTGAACACTGAAGCTTTCTTT
TRBV9	TRBJ2-2	once	-	CASSVSPGDTGELFF	TGTGCCAGCAGCGTAAGCCCGGGGGACACCGGGGAGCTGTTTTTT
TRBV19	TRBJ2-1	-	TRBD1	CASSIAGTEFF	TGTGCCAGTAGTATCGCCGGGACAGAATTCTTC
TRBV4-2	TRBJ2-5	once	-	CASSLAIETQYF	TGTGCCAGCAGCTTAGCGATCGAGACCCAGTACTTC
TRBV18	TRBJ2-3	-	-	CASSPPQTDTQYF	TGTGCCAGCTCACCACCACAGACAGATACGCAGTATTTT
TRBV7-2	TRBJ2-3	-	TRBD1	CASSLRQGAPGTDTQYF	TGTGCCAGCAGCCTACGACAGGGGGCGCCTGGCACAGATACGCAGTATTTT
TRBV19	TRBJ2-3	-	-	CASSRTGEDTQYF	TGTGCCAGTAGTAGAACAGGAGAAGATACGCAGTATTTT
TRBV6-1	TRBJ2-7	-	-	CASSGAAVAEQYF	TGTGCCAGCAGCGGGGCAGCCGTGGCCGAGCAGTACTTC
TRBV20-1	TRBJ1-2	-	-	CSASGLYGYTF	TGCAGTGCTAGCGGTCTTTATGGCTACACCTTC
TRBV2	TRBJ1-5	-	-	CASQSISNQPQHF	TGTGCCAGCCAGAGTATAAGCAATCAGCCCCAGCATTTT
TRBV5-1	TRBJ2-3	few	TRBD1	CASRRQGGTDTQYF	TGCGCCAGCAGAAGACAGGGTGGGACAGATACGCAGTATTTT
TRBV30	TRBJ2-2	-	-	CAWSPPDRNTGELFF	TGTGCCTGGAGTCCCCCGGACAGGAACACCGGGGAGCTGTTTTTT
TRBV6-4	TRBJ2-1	-	TRBD2	CASSDGEREYNEQFF	TGTGCCAGCAGTGACGGGGAGCGGGAATACAATGAGCAGTTCTTC
TRBV27	TRBJ1-1	-	-	CASSLRGLTNTEAFF	TGTGCCAGCAGTTTACGGGGACTTACGAACACTGAAGCTTTCTTT
TRBV2	TRBJ2-7	once	-	CASLGRYEQYF	TGTGCCAGCCTTGGTCGTTACGAGCAGTACTTC
TRBV15	TRBJ2-4	-	-	CATSIRLAKNIQYF	TGTGCCACCAGCATACGGTTAGCCAAAAACATTCAGTACTTC
TRBV18	TRBJ2-1	few	-	CASSPLGPRGMYGSSYNEQFF	TGTGCCAGCTCACCACTTGGGCCACGCGGGATGTACGGAAGCTCCTACAATGAGCAGTTCTTC
TRBV19	TRBJ2-3	few	TRBD1	CASSIGTGPDTQYF	TGTGCCAGTAGTATTGGGACAGGACCAGATACGCAGTATTTT
TRBV28	TRBJ1-5	-	-	CASSTFDGGTNQPQHF	TGTGCCAGCAGCACATTCGACGGGGGGACAAATCAGCCCCAGCATTTT
TRBV19	TRBJ2-7	-	TRBD2	CASSIRGGEQYF	TGTGCCAGTAGTATCCGGGGGGGCGAGCAGTACTTC
TRBV11-3	TRBJ2-5	-	-	CASSSLVAPPLQETQYF	TGTGCCAGCAGCTCCCTAGTAGCCCCTCCCCTACAAGAGACCCAGTACTTC
TRBV7-3	TRBJ1-1	few	-	CASSLGSTGTNTEAFF	TGTGCCAGCAGCTTAGGGTCTACGGGGACCAACACTGAAGCTTTCTTT
TRBV10-3	TRBJ2-3	-	-	CAISGTYTSTDTQYF	TGTGCCATCAGTGGGACTTATACTAGCACAGATACGCAGTATTTT
TRBV7-9	TRBJ2-2	-	-	CASSSGTTNTGELFF	TGTGCCAGCAGCTCCGGGACAACGAACACCGGGGAGCTGTTTTTT
TRBV7-3	TRBJ2-1	-	TRBD2	CASSLSSGEYNEQFF	TGTGCCAGCAGCTTATCTAGCGGGGAGTACAATGAGCAGTTCTTC
TRBV7-6	TRBJ2-2	once	TRBD2	CASSPTAGAGELFF	TGTGCCAGCAGCCCTACAGCGGGGGCCGGGGAGCTGTTTTTT